This TCR beta chain was recovered during a study of T-cell memory formation after mild COVID-19. Study-level information: Most TCR clusters belonged to a single donor.

General study findings and limits: Still unconfirmed is whether the second-wave clones peaking on day 37 recognized SARS-CoV-2.

CDR1 and CDR2 (germline): MNHEY, SVGAGI. V lost 4 bases and J lost 5; bases outside the gene matches: 4. The CDR3 has 13 amino acids. Constant-segment primers were used for 5'RACE, and the resulting TCR alpha and TCR beta cDNA libraries carried sample barcodes and UMIs. Via MiXCR, TCRdb re-called the 5' RACE reads, giving one row per CDR3 protein. The repertoire holds approximately 50,000 distinct CDR3 sequences, with around 12% as singletons. This clonotype was recorded a few times. What it binds is unknown. The V and J genes are TRBV6-5 and TRBJ2-5, with 7 bases matching TRBD1. The source material was PBMCs or a T cell subset sorted from them (not recorded which). The receptor was derived from a man aged 18 to 35 who had mild COVID-19 (a few samples of this study predate the infection). Cell type and time point are not known. The CDR3 DNA sequence: TGTGCCAGCAGTTTGACAGGGTTGGAGACCCAGTACTTC. This gives the protein CASSLTGLETQYF.